Presented here are 18 T cell receptor beta chains from one specimen sequenced in a study of T cell clones after liver transplantation. Generated by immunoSEQ multiplex PCR, the TCRdb table keeps only in-frame clones and is missing some. Here the sample spans some 110,000 clones, 75% to 85% being singletons. This specimen consisted of CD4+ T cells from blood, obtained before liver transplant. These receptor sequences come from a human donor who received a liver transplant.

The rearrangement links TRBV19 to TRBJ1-1, with D possibly being TRBD1 (5 bases). This CDR3 is 14 amino acids long. The V end lost 9 bases, the J end lost 1 base, and 15 bases lay between the germline ends. Germline values: CDR1 LNHDA, CDR2 SQIVND (reference sequence). CDR3 amino acids: CASSEGPGNTEAFF. The DNA for the CDR3 is TGTGCCAGCTCTGAGGGGCCGGGGAACACTGAAGCTTTCTTT.

This clone came up once. This sequence joins TRBV19 and TRBJ1-1, with D maybe TRBD1 (5 bases). The germline gives CDR1 LNHDA, CDR2 SQIVND (reference sequence). Trimming shortened V by 3 bases and J by 6 bases, and 23 bases separated the two germline ends. This CDR3 is 17 amino acids long. The CDR3 nucleotides read TGTGCCAGTAGTATCAGGAGGCAGGGTTCTTATCTGTCTGAAGCTTTCTTT. Residues: CASSIRRQGSYLSEAFF.

V gene TRBV2 combines with J gene TRBJ2-3; D gene ambiguous. The V gene's germline CDR1 is SNHLY and CDR2 FYNNEI. V was clipped by 5 bases and J by 2 bases, with 11 bases between them. This CDR3 has 14 amino acids. The CDR3 region has the DNA TGTGCCAGCAGTTTGGTGCAGTACACAGATACGCAGTATTTT. Its translation is CASSLVQYTDTQYF. Using reference TRBV2 and TRBJ2-3 for the parts outside the CDR3, the full variable domain is EPEVTQTPSHQVTQMGQEVILRCVPISNHLYFYWYRQILGQKVEFLVSFYNNEISEKSEIFDDQFSVERPDGSNFTLKIRSTKLEDSAMYFCASSLVQYTDTQYFGPGTRLTVL.

The chain links TRBV7-9 to TRBJ2-7; D may be TRBD1 or TRBD2 (6 bases each). V was clipped by 4 bases and J by 1 base, with 11 bases between them. CDR1 is SEHNR and CDR2 is FQNEAQ in the germline V gene (reference sequence). The CDR3 has 14 amino acids. The CDR3 DNA reads TGTGCCAGCAGCTCCGAAGGGGGGTCCTACGAGCAGTACTTC. The encoded protein is CASSSEGGSYEQYF.

The CDR3 DNA reads TGTGCCAGCAGCTTTTCTATCGAGGGCACAGATACGCAGTATTTT. Amino acid sequence: CASSFSIEGTDTQYF. The chain combines TRBV7-9 with TRBJ2-3; D is undetermined. Looked up from germline, CDR1 is SEHNR and CDR2 is FQNEAQ (reference sequence). This CDR3 contains 15 residues. Trimming shortened V by 3 bases and J by 1 base, and 11 bases separated the two germline ends.

For the CDR3, the DNA is TGTGCCAGCAGCCCCCCCGAGACAGATACGCAGTATTTT. Its translation is CASSPPETDTQYF. The chain links TRBV28 to TRBJ2-3; D unresolved. Trimming pared 6 bases from V and 3 bases from J, leaving 10 bases between. Germline V gene data show CDR1 as MDHEN and CDR2 as SYDVKM. The CDR3 contains 13 residues.

The chain combines TRBV6-6 with TRBJ1-5, with TRBD1 identical over 8 bases. The CDR3 runs to 15 residues. J was trimmed by 0 bases and V by 6 bases; bases with no gene match: 4. Per germline, CDR1 MNHNY and CDR2 SVGAGI (reference sequence). The CDR3 coding sequence is TGTGCCAGCAGCCCCGGGACAGGTAGCAATCAGCCCCAGCATTTT. Translated, it gives CASSPGTGSNQPQHF.

This sequence joins TRBV19 and TRBJ2-3; the D call may be TRBD1 or TRBD2 (5 bases each). In germline, CDR1 is LNHDA, CDR2 SQIVND (reference sequence). The V and J ends lost 7 bases and 4 bases respectively, with 9 bases between them. CDR3 length: 12 residues. The CDR3 region is CASIGAPDTQYF. In DNA, the CDR3 is TGTGCCAGTATCGGGGCTCCAGATACGCAGTATTTT. Full variable domain (remainder filled in from reference TRBV19 and TRBJ2-3): DGGITQSPKYLFRKEGQNVTLSCEQNLNHDAMYWYRQDPGQGLRLIYYSQIVNDFQKGDIAEGYSVSREKKESFPLTVTSAQKNPTAFYLCASIGAPDTQYFGPGTRLTVL.

This chain joins TRBV2 and TRBJ2-3, with TRBD1 matching 10 bases. CDR3 length: 15 amino acids. Germline V gives CDR1 SNHLY, CDR2 FYNNEI. With V trimmed by 5 bases and J by 4 bases, 6 bases remained unmatched. In DNA form, the CDR3 reads TGTGCCAGCAGTTCAGACAGGGGGCTGTCAGATACGCAGTATTTT. It specifies CASSSDRGLSDTQYF.

This chain uses TRBV25-1 with TRBJ1-1, with TRBD1 as a possible D gene (5 bases). This CDR3 has 14 amino acids. V was trimmed by 5 bases and J by 4 bases, leaving 14 bases between them. The germline gives CDR1 MGHDK, CDR2 SYGVNS. CDR3 region: CASSSMGPVTEAFF. CDR3 DNA sequence: TGTGCCAGCAGTTCCATGGGGCCAGTCACTGAAGCTTTCTTT. Variable domain in full (rest from reference TRBV25-1 and TRBJ1-1): EADIYQTPRYLVIGTGKKITLECSQTMGHDKMYWYQQDPGMELHLIHYSYGVNSTEKGDLSSESTVSRIRTEHFPLTLESARPSHTSQYLCASSSMGPVTEAFFGQGTRLTVV.

V gene TRBV2 combines with J gene TRBJ2-7; D might be TRBD2 (5 bases). This CDR3 contains 14 residues. V was cut by 4 bases and J by 6 bases, with 16 bases left in between. Germline values: CDR1 SNHLY, CDR2 FYNNEI. The CDR3 coding sequence is TGTGCCAGCAGTGGGTCCCGTATGGGGAGCGAGCAGTACTTC. As protein: CASSGSRMGSEQYF.

This sequence joins TRBV7-9 and TRBJ1-2; no firm D call. Germline V gene sequence: CDR1 SEHNR, CDR2 FQNEAQ (reference sequence). The CDR3 covers 12 residues. The V gene lost 1 base and the J gene lost 10 bases, with 10 bases spanning the gap. Here the CDR3 DNA reads TGTGCCAGCAGCTTAGGTGAGACTTCCTACACCTTC. Protein: CASSLGETSYTF.

This sequence joins TRBV28 and TRBJ2-4; 10 bases are shared with TRBD1. V dropped 5 bases and J dropped 6; count of bases not matched to a gene: 10. The CDR3 runs 16 residues. Germline CDR1 and CDR2: MDHEN and SYDVKM. The DNA of the CDR3 is TGTGCCAGCAGTACCCCCGGACAGGGGGTATCAAACATTCAGTACTTC. The encoded protein is CASSTPGQGVSNIQYF.

The chain combines TRBV29-1 with TRBJ2-7; a possible D gene is TRBD1 (6 bases). The V end was cut by 6 bases, the J end by 2 bases, with 20 bases between. CDR1 is SQVTM and CDR2 is ANQGSEA in the germline V gene. The CDR3 has 15 amino acids. The CDR3 spells CSVQEPRGFTYEQYF. The CDR3 region has the DNA TGCAGCGTGCAAGAACCGAGGGGGTTCACCTACGAGCAGTACTTC.

The chain employs TRBV29-1 and TRBJ1-2; TRBD1 is a possible D gene (6 bases). Germline CDR1 and CDR2: SQVTM and ANQGSEA. The CDR3 is made up of 13 amino acids. Trimming stripped 3 bases from V and 8 bases from J, with 16 bases between. The chain's CDR3 is CSVDAGAREGYTF. DNA for the CDR3: TGCAGCGTTGACGCGGGGGCAAGAGAGGGCTACACCTTC. The variable domain in full, with the rest retrieved from reference TRBV29-1 and TRBJ1-2, is SAVISQKPSRDICQRGTSLTIQCQVDSQVTMMFWYRQQPGQSLTLIATANQGSEATYESGFVIDKFPISRPNLTFSTLTVSNMSPEDSSIYLCSVDAGAREGYTFGSGTRLTVV.

This clone was detected only a few times. The chain is built from TRBV2 and TRBJ1-4; D is unclear. The CDR3 length is 13 residues. Germline V lookup: CDR1 SNHLY, CDR2 FYNNEI. V was trimmed by 4 bases and J by 7 bases, leaving 10 bases between them. The CDR3 region is CASSGSSAEKLFF. The CDR3, as DNA: TGTGCCAGCAGTGGTTCTAGCGCTGAAAAACTGTTTTTT.

Written as DNA, the CDR3 is TGTGCCAGCAGCCCCCTCCGGGACAGGGAACAAGAGACCCAGTACTTC. This gives the protein CASSPLRDREQETQYF. The J gene is TRBJ2-5, the V gene TRBV5-6; 9 bases agree with TRBD1. The germline gives CDR1 SGHDT, CDR2 YYEEEE. The junction had 9 bases not matched to a gene; V was cut back by 4 bases and J by 2 bases. The CDR3 runs to 16 residues. Filled out from reference TRBV5-6 and TRBJ2-5, the complete variable domain reads DAGVTQSPTHLIKTRGQQVTLRCSPKSGHDTVSWYQQALGQGPQFIFQYYEEEERQRGNFPDRFSGHQFPNYSSELNVNALLLGDSALYLCASSPLRDREQETQYFGPGTRLLVL.

V is TRBV5-6 and J is TRBJ1-4; D perhaps matches TRBD1 (5 bases). Trimming stripped 4 bases from V and 6 bases from J, with 13 bases between. CDR1 SGHDT and CDR2 YYEEEE come from the germline V gene. The CDR3 runs 14 residues. Here the CDR3 reads CASSPRRGYEKLFF. CDR3 sequence (DNA): TGTGCCAGCAGCCCCCGAAGGGGCTATGAAAAACTGTTTTTT.